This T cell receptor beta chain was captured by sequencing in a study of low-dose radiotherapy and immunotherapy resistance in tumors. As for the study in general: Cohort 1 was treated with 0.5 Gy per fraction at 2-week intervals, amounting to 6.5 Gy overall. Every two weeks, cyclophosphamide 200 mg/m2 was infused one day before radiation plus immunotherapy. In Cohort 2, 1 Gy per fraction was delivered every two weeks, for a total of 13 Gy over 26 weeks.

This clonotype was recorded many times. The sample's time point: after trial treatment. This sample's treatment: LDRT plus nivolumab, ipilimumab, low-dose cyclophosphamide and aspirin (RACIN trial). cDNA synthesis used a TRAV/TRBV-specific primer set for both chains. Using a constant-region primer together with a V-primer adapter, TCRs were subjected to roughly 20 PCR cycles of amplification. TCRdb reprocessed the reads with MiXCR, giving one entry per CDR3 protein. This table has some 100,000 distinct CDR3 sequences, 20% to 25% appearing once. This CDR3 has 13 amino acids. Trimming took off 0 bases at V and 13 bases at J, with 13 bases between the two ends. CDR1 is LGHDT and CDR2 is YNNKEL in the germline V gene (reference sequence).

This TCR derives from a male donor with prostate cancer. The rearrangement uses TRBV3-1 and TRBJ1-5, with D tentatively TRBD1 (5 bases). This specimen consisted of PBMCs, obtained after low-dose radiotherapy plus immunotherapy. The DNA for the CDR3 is TGTGCCAGCAGCCAAGACGGGACCGCTTCTCAGCATTTT. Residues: CASSQDGTASQHF. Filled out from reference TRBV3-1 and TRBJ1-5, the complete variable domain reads DTAVSQTPKYLVTQMGNDKSIKCEQNLGHDTMYWYKQDSKKFLKIMFSYNNKELIINETVPNRFSPKSPDKAHLNLHINSLELGDSAVYFCASSQDGTASQHFGDGTRLSIL.